The 11 T cell receptor beta chains in this list originate from one sample, sequenced in a study of blood T cell repertoires in COVID-19. Using immunoSEQ multiplex PCR, the repertoire was profiled, and TCRdb retains in-frame clones only, with some absent. The sample shows approximately 300,000 clones, roughly 82% of them seen only once. Material for sequencing was peripheral blood. All receptors come from a woman in her forties or fifties with acute or convalescent COVID-19.

The V and J genes are TRBV6-5 and TRBJ1-4; the match to TRBD1 covers 8 bases. Germline V lookup: CDR1 MNHEY, CDR2 SVGAGI. The CDR3 has 16 amino acids. The junction had 5 bases not matched to a gene; V was cut back by 1 base and J by 4 bases. The CDR3 DNA follows: TGTGCCAGCAGTTACTTTCCGGGACAGGTTAATGAAAAACTGTTTTTT. It specifies CASSYFPGQVNEKLFF.

The rearrangement links TRBV12-3 or TRBV12-4 to TRBJ1-1; D perhaps matches TRBD1 (5 bases). Between the trimmed V and J ends, which lost 5 bases and 7 bases, there was a span of 14 bases. The CDR3 covers 13 residues. CDR3 sequence (DNA): TGTGCCAGCAGTCCCAGGGTCGAGGATGAAGCTTTCTTT. Its translation is CASSPRVEDEAFF.

This clone is a singleton in its sample. This rearrangement joins TRBV24-1 to TRBJ2-1; D might be TRBD1 (5 bases). The V gene lost 7 bases and the J gene lost 7 bases, with 7 bases spanning the gap. The CDR3 runs to 11 residues. The germline V gene has CDR1 KGHDR and CDR2 SFDVKD. This CDR3 is CATRGDNEQFF. CDR3 bases: TGTGCCACCAGAGGGGATAATGAGCAGTTCTTC.

This chain connects TRBV5-5 to TRBJ2-7; unclear D gene. Germline V lookup: CDR1 SGHKS, CDR2 YYEKEE (reference sequence). There are 12 residues in the CDR3. V gave up 4 bases and J gave up 6 bases, with 11 bases separating them. The CDR3 nucleotides are TGTGCCAGCAGCCCCACATCCCCCGAGCAGTACTTC. This gives the protein CASSPTSPEQYF.

V usage is TRBV6-5 and J usage is TRBJ1-4; a weak D match, TRBD1 (5 bases). Trimming left V 4 bases short and J 0 bases short, with 12 bases between. The CDR3 runs to 16 residues. Germline V gives CDR1 MNHEY, CDR2 SVGAGI. The CDR3 bases are TGTGCCAGCAGTTCTGGACGGGGGACAACTAATGAAAAACTGTTTTTT. It translates to CASSSGRGTTNEKLFF.

This clone was picked up many times. The chain combines TRBV5-4 with TRBJ2-2; 14 bases are shared with TRBD2. The germline CDR1 and CDR2 sequences are SGHNT and YYREEE (reference sequence). The CDR3 has 17 amino acids. The trim removed 4 bases at V and 4 bases at J, leaving 6 bases unmatched. The chain's CDR3 is CASSRGTSGSSTGELFF. The CDR3 DNA sequence: TGTGCCAGCAGCCGAGGGACTAGCGGGAGCAGCACCGGGGAGCTGTTTTTT.

The chain has TRBV10-3 and TRBJ2-2, with D possibly matching TRBD2 (6 bases). Trimming removed 8 bases at V and 5 bases at J, with 21 bases between. The germline CDR1 and CDR2 sequences are ENHRY and SYGVKD. The CDR3 has 16 residues. For the CDR3, the DNA is TGTGCCATCTATCCTACAGTTGGGGCGGGAACCGGGGAGCTGTTTTTT. As protein: CAIYPTVGAGTGELFF.

The CDR3 coding sequence is TGTGCCAGCAGTGCGGGACAGGGGTTTCAGCCCCAGCATTTT. Its protein is CASSAGQGFQPQHF. The V call is TRBV27, the J call TRBJ1-5; 10 positions agree with TRBD1. The CDR3 sequence is 14 residues long. Unmatched junction bases numbered 4, after V lost 5 bases and J lost 6 bases. Per germline, CDR1 MNHEY and CDR2 SMNVEV (reference sequence).

The rearrangement links TRBV6-2 or TRBV6-3 to TRBJ2-3; 10 bases agree with TRBD2. Germline CDR1 MNHEY, CDR2 SVGEGT. The ends lost 2 bases at V and 4 bases at J; junction bases unmatched: 9. The CDR3 is 17 residues long. CDR3 DNA: TGTGCCAGCAGTTACCTGGCTAGCGGGAGTCTGGCAGATACGCAGTATTTT. It codes for CASSYLASGSLADTQYF.

V and J are TRBV5-5 and TRBJ2-3; 8 bases match TRBD1. CDR1 and CDR2 from the germline V gene are SGHKS and YYEKEE (reference sequence). Trimming removed 5 bases from V and 6 bases from J; junction bases left unmatched: 8. The CDR3 runs 14 residues. The CDR3 here is CASRGTGVLDTQYF. The CDR3 region has the DNA TGTGCCAGCAGGGGGACAGGCGTCCTGGATACGCAGTATTTT.

V is TRBV12-3 or TRBV12-4 and J is TRBJ1-4; D gene unclear. CDR3 length: 11 amino acids. V lost 8 bases to trimming and J lost 7 bases, with 8 bases between them. The CDR3 sequence is CASSVVEKLFF. The CDR3 DNA reads TGTGCCAGCTCTGTAGTTGAAAAACTGTTTTTT.